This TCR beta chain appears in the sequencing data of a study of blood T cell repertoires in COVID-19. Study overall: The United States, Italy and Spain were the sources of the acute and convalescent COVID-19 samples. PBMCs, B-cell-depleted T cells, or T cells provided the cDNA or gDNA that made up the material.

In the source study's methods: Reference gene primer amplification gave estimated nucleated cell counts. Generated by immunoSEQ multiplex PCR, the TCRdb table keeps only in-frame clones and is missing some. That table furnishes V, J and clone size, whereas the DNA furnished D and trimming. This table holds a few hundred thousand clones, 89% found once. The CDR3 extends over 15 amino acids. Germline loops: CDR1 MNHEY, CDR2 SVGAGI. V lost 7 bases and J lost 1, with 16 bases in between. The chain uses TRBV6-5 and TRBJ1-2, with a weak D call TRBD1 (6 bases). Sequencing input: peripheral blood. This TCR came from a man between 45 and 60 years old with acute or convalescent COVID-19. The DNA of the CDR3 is TGTGCCAGCACATACAACAACAGGGTTAACTATGGCTACACCTTC. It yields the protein CASTYNNRVNYGYTF.